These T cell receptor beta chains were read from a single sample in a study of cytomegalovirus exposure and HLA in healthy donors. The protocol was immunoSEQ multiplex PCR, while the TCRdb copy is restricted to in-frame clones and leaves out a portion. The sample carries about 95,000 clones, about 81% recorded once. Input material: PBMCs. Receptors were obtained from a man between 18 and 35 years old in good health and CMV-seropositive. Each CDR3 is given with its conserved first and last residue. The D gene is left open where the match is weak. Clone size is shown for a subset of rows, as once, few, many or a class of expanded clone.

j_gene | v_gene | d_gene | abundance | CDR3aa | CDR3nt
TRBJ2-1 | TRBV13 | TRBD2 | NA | CASSDGLAGDSYNEQFF | TGTGCCAGCAGCGACGGACTAGCGGGGGACTCCTACAATGAGCAGTTCTTC
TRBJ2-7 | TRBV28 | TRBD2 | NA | CASSWEGSYEQYF | TGTGCCAGCAGTTGGGAGGGCTCCTACGAGCAGTACTTC
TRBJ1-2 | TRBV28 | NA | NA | CASSLGQTGGYTF | TGTGCCAGCAGTTTAGGCCAGACTGGGGGCTACACCTTC
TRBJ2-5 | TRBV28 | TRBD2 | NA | CASSSLAGLETQYF | TGTGCCAGCAGTTCACTAGCGGGGTTAGAGACCCAGTACTTC
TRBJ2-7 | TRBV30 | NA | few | CAWSVLPESYEQYF | TGTGCCTGGAGTGTACTTCCTGAATCCTACGAGCAGTACTTC
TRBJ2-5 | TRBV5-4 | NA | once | CASSRRDNQETQYF | TGTGCCAGCAGCCGAAGGGACAACCAAGAGACCCAGTACTTC
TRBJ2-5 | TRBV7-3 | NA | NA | CASSQRAKETQYF | TGTGCCAGCAGCCAGCGTGCCAAAGAGACCCAGTACTTC
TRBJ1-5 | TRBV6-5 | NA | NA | CASSYSTGSNQPQHF | TGTGCCAGCAGTTACTCGACAGGTAGCAATCAGCCCCAGCATTTT
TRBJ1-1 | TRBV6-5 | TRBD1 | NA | CASTRTGGASEAFF | TGTGCCAGCACCCGGACAGGGGGCGCCTCTGAAGCTTTCTTT
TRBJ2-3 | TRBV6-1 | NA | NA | CASSEVSGGYTDTQYF | TGTGCCAGCAGTGAAGTTTCCGGCGGGTACACAGATACGCAGTATTTT
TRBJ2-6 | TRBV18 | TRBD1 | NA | CASSPGTGSSGANVLTF | TGTGCCAGCTCACCGGGGACAGGCTCCTCTGGGGCCAACGTCCTGACTTTC
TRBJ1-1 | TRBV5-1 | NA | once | CASRPRGSTEAFF | TGCGCCAGCCGTCCCCGGGGAAGCACTGAAGCTTTCTTT
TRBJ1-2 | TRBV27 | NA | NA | CASSSPGHSVWGYTF | TGTGCCAGCAGTTCGCCGGGACACTCAGTTTGGGGCTACACCTTC
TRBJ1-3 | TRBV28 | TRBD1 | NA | CASSLQRTGGKNTIYF | TGTGCCAGCAGTTTACAACGGACAGGGGGTAAAAACACCATATATTTT
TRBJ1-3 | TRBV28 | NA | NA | CASSFFKPAGGNTIYF | TGTGCCAGCAGTTTTTTCAAACCCGCGGGAGGAAACACCATATATTTT
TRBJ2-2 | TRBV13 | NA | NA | CASSLGETGNTGELFF | TGTGCCAGCAGCTTAGGAGAAACAGGGAACACCGGGGAGCTGTTTTTT
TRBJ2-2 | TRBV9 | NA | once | CASSRQLDPNTGELFF | TGTGCCAGCAGCCGACAACTAGATCCGAACACCGGGGAGCTGTTTTTT
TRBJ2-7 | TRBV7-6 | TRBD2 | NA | CASSPRGRVNTYEQYF | TGTGCCAGCAGCCCCCGGGGGAGGGTGAATACCTACGAGCAGTACTTC
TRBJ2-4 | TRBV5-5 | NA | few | CASRLLLTGTIQYF | TGTGCCAGCAGACTCCTACTTACCGGGACAATTCAGTACTTC
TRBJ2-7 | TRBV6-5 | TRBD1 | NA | CASKVGTGGVWAYF | TGTGCCAGCAAAGTAGGGACAGGGGGCGTCTGGGCATACTTC
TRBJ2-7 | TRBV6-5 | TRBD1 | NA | CASSYSRDRYEQYF | TGTGCCAGCAGTTATTCCCGGGACAGATACGAGCAGTACTTC
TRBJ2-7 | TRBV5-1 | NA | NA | CASIGQGNEQYF | TGCGCCAGCATCGGGCAGGGCAACGAGCAGTACTTC
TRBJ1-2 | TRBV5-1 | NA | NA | CASRQNGGGRDYGYTF | TGCGCCAGCAGGCAGAACGGGGGGGGCCGGGACTATGGCTACACCTTC
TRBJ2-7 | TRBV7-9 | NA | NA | CASSGAETYEQYF | TGTGCCAGCAGTGGGGCAGAAACCTACGAGCAGTACTTC
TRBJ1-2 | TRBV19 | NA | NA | CASSLGLLNYGYTF | TGTGCCAGTAGCTTGGGCCTTCTTAACTATGGCTACACCTTC
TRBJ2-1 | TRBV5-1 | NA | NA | CASSLAPTGSYNEQFF | TGCGCCAGCAGCTTGGCCCCCACAGGTTCCTACAATGAGCAGTTCTTC
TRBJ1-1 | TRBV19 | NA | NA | CASSFPQGREAFF | TGTGCCAGTAGTTTCCCCCAGGGGCGGGAAGCTTTCTTT
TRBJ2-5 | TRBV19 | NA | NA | CASSISGIQETQYF | TGTGCCAGTAGTATCTCAGGGATTCAAGAGACCCAGTACTTC
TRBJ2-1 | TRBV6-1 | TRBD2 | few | CACTTSGGFDEQFF | TGTGCCTGTACGACTAGCGGGGGTTTCGATGAGCAGTTCTTC
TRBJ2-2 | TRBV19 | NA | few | CASSIRRAGELFF | TGTGCCAGTAGTATACGAAGAGCCGGGGAGCTGTTTTTT
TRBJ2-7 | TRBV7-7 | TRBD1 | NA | CASSLGQGAFEQYF | TGTGCCAGCAGCTTAGGGCAGGGGGCTTTCGAGCAGTACTTC
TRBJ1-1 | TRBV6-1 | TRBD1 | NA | CASSAGGLGETFF | TGTGCCAGCAGTGCAGGGGGCTTAGGGGAAACTTTCTTT
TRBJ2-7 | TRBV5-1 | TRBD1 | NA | CASSLVGTAIYEQYF | TGCGCCAGCAGCTTGGTCGGGACAGCGATCTACGAGCAGTACTTC
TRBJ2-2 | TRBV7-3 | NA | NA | CASSLNSGELFF | TGTGCCAGCAGCTTAAACTCCGGGGAGCTGTTTTTT
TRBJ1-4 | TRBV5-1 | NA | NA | CASSLGGGTNEKLFF | TGCGCCAGCAGCTTGGGAGGGGGTACTAATGAAAAACTGTTTTTT
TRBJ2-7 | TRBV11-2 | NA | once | CASSRHGVTDYEQYF | TGTGCCAGCAGCCGACACGGTGTGACAGACTACGAGCAGTACTTC
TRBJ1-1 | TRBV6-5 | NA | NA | CASRGGTEAFF | TGTGCCAGCAGGGGGGGCACTGAAGCTTTCTTT
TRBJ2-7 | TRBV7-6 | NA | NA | CASSLNPGYEQYF | TGTGCCAGCAGCCTAAACCCCGGCTACGAGCAGTACTTC
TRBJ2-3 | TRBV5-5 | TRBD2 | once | CASSRSGGADTQYF | TGTGCCAGTTCCCGTAGCGGGGGTGCAGATACGCAGTATTTT
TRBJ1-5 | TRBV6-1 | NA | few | CASSVQVKQPQHF | TGTGCCAGCAGTGTACAGGTGAAGCAGCCCCAGCATTTT
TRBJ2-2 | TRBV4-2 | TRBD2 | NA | CASSQSSGGANTGELFF | TGTGCCAGCAGCCAATCGTCGGGGGGGGCTAACACCGGGGAGCTGTTTTTT
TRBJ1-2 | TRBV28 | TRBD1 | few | CASSLPPRDRVTLFYGYTF | TGTGCCAGCAGCCTCCCCCCTCGGGACAGGGTTACATTATTTTATGGCTACACCTTC
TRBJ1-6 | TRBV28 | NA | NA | CASMDSSSYNSPLHF | TGTGCCAGCATGGACAGCAGCTCCTATAATTCACCCCTCCACTTT
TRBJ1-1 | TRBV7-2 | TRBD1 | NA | CASSLRQGVPEAFF | TGTGCCAGCAGCCTCCGACAGGGTGTGCCTGAAGCTTTCTTT
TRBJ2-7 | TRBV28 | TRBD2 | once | CASSRGGPSYEQYF | TGTGCCAGCAGTCGGGGGGGCCCCTCCTACGAGCAGTACTTC
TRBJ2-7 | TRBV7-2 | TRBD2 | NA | CASSLVPTSGGTLYYEQYF | TGTGCCAGCAGCTTAGTCCCGACTAGCGGGGGGACCCTGTACTACGAGCAGTACTTC
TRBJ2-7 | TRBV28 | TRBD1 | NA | CASSLGTGAEQYF | TGTGCCAGCAGTTTAGGGACAGGGGCCGAGCAGTACTTC
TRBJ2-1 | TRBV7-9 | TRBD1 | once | CASSFPGQGANEQFF | TGTGCCAGCAGCTTCCCGGGACAGGGGGCGAATGAGCAGTTCTTC
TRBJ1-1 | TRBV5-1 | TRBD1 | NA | CASSPQGGMNTEAFF | TGCGCCAGCAGCCCACAGGGGGGAATGAACACTGAAGCTTTCTTT
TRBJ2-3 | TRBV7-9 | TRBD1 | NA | CASSLGTGVTDTQYF | TGTGCCAGCAGCTTAGGGACAGGGGTGACAGATACGCAGTATTTT
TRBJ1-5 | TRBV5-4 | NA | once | CASSLERDQPQHF | TGTGCCAGCAGCTTGGAGAGAGATCAGCCCCAGCATTTT
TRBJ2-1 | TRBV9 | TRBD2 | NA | CASSVDFSGGRNEQFF | TGTGCCAGCAGCGTAGATTTCAGCGGGGGGAGGAATGAGCAGTTCTTC
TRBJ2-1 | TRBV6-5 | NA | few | CASRSINEQFF | TGTGCCAGCAGGAGTATTAATGAGCAGTTCTTC